This TCR beta chain was documented in a study of CD8 T cells in ankylosing spondylitis (TCRdb year 2017). Looking at the study overall: T cell receptor beta repertoires were profiled in healthy donors and ankylosing spondylitis patients so that disease-linked TCR variants could be found. The whole study cohort included 108 healthy donors and 20 to 30 ankylosing spondylitis patients. Samples of peripheral blood were taken, and for ankylosing spondylitis patients, synovial fluid was collected as well. Paper-wide results and their limitations: Some motif variants had previously been reported in the synovial fluid and blood of reactive arthritis patients, which suggests shared mechanisms of disease initiation. Blood from ankylosing spondylitis patients appeared to be characterized by a TCR beta motif composed of about eight highly homologous amino acid variants. In peripheral blood, the disease-linked clones were found at relatively low frequencies and had a CD8+ phenotype. Significant enrichment of the disease-linked clones was reported in matched synovial fluid samples from ankylosing spondylitis patients.

This clonotype occurred a few times. The antigen it recognizes is unknown. Base qualities are not at hand, and no much larger clone is one base apart. The run used an Illumina HiSeq 2500. TCR beta libraries were prepared by quantitative 5'-RACE with molecular barcodes. Turning to the authors' computational methods: To identify disease-linked TCR variants, a new computational method was used, one built on a probabilistic model of VDJ rearrangement. TCRdb applied fastp at Q25 and MiXCR to the public reads, then kept only in-frame beta chains. Entries are consolidated by CDR3 protein sequence, retaining the most common genes and DNA. The V and J calls here are based on TCRdb, not the publication. The table for this sample lists about 700,000 distinct CDR3 sequences; around a fifth of them were counted only once. 15% to 20% of the sample goes to the ten largest clones. V and J are truncated by 8 bases and 4 bases respectively, leaving an intervening sequence of 11 bases. The CDR3 runs 12 amino acids, cysteine and phenylalanine included. Here the CDR3 DNA is all that survives: 36 bases in frame from base 1. Sequences ENHRY (CDR1) and SYGVKD (CDR2) are obtained from the germline V gene.

The clonotype originates from a male donor with ankylosing spondylitis. The sequenced sample was blood, either unsorted or a sorted T cell fraction (not recorded which). This chain joins TRBV10-3 to TRBJ1-1; the D gene is possibly TRBD1, with 6 bases matching. The CDR3 reads as follows: CAISSGATEAFF. The DNA is TGTGCCATCTCCTCAGGGGCCACTGAAGCTTTCTTT.